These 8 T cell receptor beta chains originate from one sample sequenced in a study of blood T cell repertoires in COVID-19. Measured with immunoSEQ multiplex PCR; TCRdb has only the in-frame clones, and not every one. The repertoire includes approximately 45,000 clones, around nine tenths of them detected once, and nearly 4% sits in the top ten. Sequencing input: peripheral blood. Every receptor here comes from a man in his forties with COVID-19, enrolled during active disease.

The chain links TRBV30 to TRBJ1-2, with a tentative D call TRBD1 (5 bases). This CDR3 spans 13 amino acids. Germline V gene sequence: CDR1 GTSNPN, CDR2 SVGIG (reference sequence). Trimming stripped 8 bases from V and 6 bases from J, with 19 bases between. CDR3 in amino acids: CATRGMGGHGYTF. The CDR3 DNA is TGTGCCACGCGGGGGATGGGAGGTCATGGCTACACCTTC.

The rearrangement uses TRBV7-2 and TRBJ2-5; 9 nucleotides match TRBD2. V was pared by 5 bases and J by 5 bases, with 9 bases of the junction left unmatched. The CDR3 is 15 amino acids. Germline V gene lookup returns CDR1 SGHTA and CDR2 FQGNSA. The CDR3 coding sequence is TGTGCCAGCAGCCGGACCGGGACTAGCCAGGAGACCCAGTACTTC. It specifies CASSRTGTSQETQYF. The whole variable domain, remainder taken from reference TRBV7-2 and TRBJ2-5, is GAGVSQSPSNKVTEKGKDVELRCDPISGHTALYWYRQSLGQGLEFLIYFQGNSAPDKSGLPSDRFSAERTGGSVSTLTIQRTQQEDSAVYLCASSRTGTSQETQYFGPGTRLLVL.

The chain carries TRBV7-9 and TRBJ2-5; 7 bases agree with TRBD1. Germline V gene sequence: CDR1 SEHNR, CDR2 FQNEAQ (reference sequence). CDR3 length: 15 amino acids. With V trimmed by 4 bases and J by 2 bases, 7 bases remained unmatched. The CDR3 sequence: CASSSTGTPQETQYF. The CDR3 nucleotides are TGTGCCAGCAGCTCGACAGGGACCCCTCAAGAGACCCAGTACTTC.

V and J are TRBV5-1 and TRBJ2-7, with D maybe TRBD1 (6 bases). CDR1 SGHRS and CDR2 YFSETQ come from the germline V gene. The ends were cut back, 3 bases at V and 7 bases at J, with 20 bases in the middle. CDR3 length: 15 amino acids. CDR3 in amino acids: CASSSYRDLKWEQYF. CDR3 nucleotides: TGCGCCAGCAGCTCCTACAGGGACCTCAAGTGGGAGCAGTACTTC.

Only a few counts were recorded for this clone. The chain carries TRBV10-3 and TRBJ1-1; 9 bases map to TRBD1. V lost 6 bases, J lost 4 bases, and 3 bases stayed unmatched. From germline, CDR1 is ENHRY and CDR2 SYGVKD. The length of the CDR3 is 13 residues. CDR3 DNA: TGTGCCATCAGGACAGGGGGAAGCACTGAAGCTTTCTTT. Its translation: CAIRTGGSTEAFF.

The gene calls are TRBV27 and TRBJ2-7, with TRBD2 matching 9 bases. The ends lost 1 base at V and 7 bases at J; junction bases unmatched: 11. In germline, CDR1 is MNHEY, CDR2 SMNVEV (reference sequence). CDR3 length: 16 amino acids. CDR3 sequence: CASSLLQGLAPREQYF. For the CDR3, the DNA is TGTGCCAGCAGTTTATTGCAAGGACTAGCGCCTCGAGAGCAGTACTTC.

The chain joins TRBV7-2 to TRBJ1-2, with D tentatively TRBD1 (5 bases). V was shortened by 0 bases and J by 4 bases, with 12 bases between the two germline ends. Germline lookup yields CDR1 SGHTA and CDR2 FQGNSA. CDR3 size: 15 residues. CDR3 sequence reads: CASSLAPGGVYGYTF. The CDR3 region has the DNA TGTGCCAGCAGCTTAGCGCCGGGGGGGGTCTATGGCTACACCTTC.

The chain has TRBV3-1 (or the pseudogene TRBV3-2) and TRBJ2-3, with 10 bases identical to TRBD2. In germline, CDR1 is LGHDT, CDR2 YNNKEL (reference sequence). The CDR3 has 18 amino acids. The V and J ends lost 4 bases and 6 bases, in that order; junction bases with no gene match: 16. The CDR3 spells CASSLTGGLAGVPDTQYF. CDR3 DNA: TGTGCCAGCAGCCTAACAGGGGGGCTAGCGGGGGTTCCGGATACGCAGTATTTT.